This entry lists 12 T cell receptor beta chains sequenced from one sample in a study of T cells in Graves' hyperthyroidism and ophthalmopathy (dated by TCRdb to the late 2010s). The library was made by multiplex PCR. TCRdb names Illumina HiSeq 2000 as the instrument used. TCR beta CDR3 regions were amplified from RNA transcripts. The first round of RT-PCR for the TCR CDR3 was performed with the HTBI primer set and the Qiagen OneStep RT-PCR kit. Using fastp at Q25 and MiXCR, TCRdb reprocessed the public reads and kept productive beta chains. Every entry covers one CDR3 protein and lists the most common genes and DNA from its rows. The sample records 350,000 or so distinct CDR3 sequences, around 18% of which are singletons. The ten top clones hold 15% of the sample. Specimen: blood. The receptors stem from a middle-aged woman with Graves' ophthalmopathy.

This clonotype was observed at least ten times. The chain carries TRBV10-3 and TRBJ1-2; 9 bases are shared with TRBD1. Germline trimming cut 10 bases from V and 7 bases from J; bases unmatched to any gene: 13. The V gene's germline CDR1 is ENHRY and CDR2 SYGVKD. The CDR3 length is 14 residues. The CDR3 DNA follows: TGTGCCACCGGGACAGGGAATGGAGTTGGTGGCTACACCTTC. Its translation: CATGTGNGVGGYTF.

The V call is TRBV28, the J call TRBJ2-7; no clear D gene. CDR1 MDHEN and CDR2 SYDVKM come from the germline V gene. The V end was cut by 5 bases, the J end by 3 bases, with 11 bases between. The CDR3 contains 13 residues. The CDR3 reads CASSVDWGYEQYF. The DNA for the CDR3 is TGTGCCAGCAGTGTAGATTGGGGCTACGAGCAGTACTTC.

This clonotype was seen at least ten times. The J gene is TRBJ2-5, the V gene TRBV29-1; D is uncertain. Trimming took off 6 bases at V and 3 bases at J, with 5 bases between the two ends. Germline V CDR1 and CDR2: SQVTM, ANQGSEA. This CDR3 has 10 residues. The CDR3 loop reads CSVDEETQYF. The CDR3 region has the DNA TGCAGCGTCGACGAAGAGACCCAGTACTTC.

This clonotype was found many times. V usage is TRBV27 and J usage is TRBJ2-7; TRBD2 agrees at 8 bases. The CDR3 is 15 amino acids. Trimming cost V 5 bases and J 2 bases; bases outside gene matches: 8. Germline V gene lookup returns CDR1 MNHEY and CDR2 SMNVEV (reference sequence). The CDR3, as DNA: TGTGCCAGCAGTATCCGGCTAGCGGGTACCTACGAGCAGTACTTC. Encoded protein: CASSIRLAGTYEQYF.

The sample holds many counts of this clonotype. The chain uses TRBV12-3 or TRBV12-4 and TRBJ2-2; TRBD2 matches at 9 bases. V lost 5 bases and J lost 2; bases outside the gene matches: 6. The CDR3 length is 16 residues. DNA for the CDR3: TGTGCCAGCAGTCTAGGTAGCGGGAGAAACACCGGGGAGCTGTTTTTT. Amino acid sequence: CASSLGSGRNTGELFF.

This clonotype was seen ten or more times. The chain links TRBV30 to TRBJ2-7, with TRBD2 matching 7 bases. CDR3 length equals 12 residues. Per the germline V gene, CDR1 is GTSNPN and CDR2 is SVGIG (reference sequence). Trimming at V came to 4 bases and at J to 6 bases, leaving 6 bases not matched to a gene. CDR3 in DNA: TGTGCCTGGAAGATCCTAGCGGCCGAGCAGTACTTC. This encodes CAWKILAAEQYF.

Remarks on this clonotype: A much larger clone lies one base from this, so it may be a read error. CDR3: CASCLPGTGRIQYF. Here the CDR3 DNA reads TGTGCCAGCTGTTTGCCCGGGACAGGGAGGATTCAGTACTTC. V gene TRBV28 combines with J gene TRBJ2-4; TRBD1 matches 9 bases. The CDR3 spans 14 residues. Per germline, CDR1 MDHEN and CDR2 SYDVKM.

This clonotype was counted many times. This chain joins TRBV9 and TRBJ2-2, with 8 bases that match TRBD1. V gave up 4 bases and J gave up 0 bases; unmatched junction bases: 2. CDR3 length: 15 residues. Germline-derived CDR1 and CDR2 are SGDLS and YYNGEE. CDR3 sequence reads: CASSPGGANTGELFF. DNA for the CDR3: TGTGCCAGCAGCCCAGGGGGCGCGAACACCGGGGAGCTGTTTTTT.

This clonotype was counted at least ten times. The CDR3 sequence: CASSSEGSSSYEQYF. CDR3 nucleotides: TGTGCCAGCAGTTCTGAGGGGTCTAGCTCCTACGAGCAGTACTTC. The V and J genes are TRBV6-5 and TRBJ2-7; D may be TRBD1 or TRBD2 (5 bases each). Germline assignment: CDR1 MNHEY and CDR2 SVGAGI. Trimming took 4 bases from V and 0 from J, leaving 13 bases between them. The CDR3 consists of 15 residues.

In its sample, this clonotype was seen many times. V gene TRBV12-3 or TRBV12-4 combines with J gene TRBJ1-2; D is unclear. Deletions cut 4 bases from V and 7 bases from J, with 13 bases between. The CDR3 has 13 amino acids. This CDR3 reads CASSSTGRLGYTF. The CDR3 DNA is TGTGCCAGCAGTTCTACTGGACGACTTGGCTACACCTTC.

This clonotype was found many times. The chain employs TRBV19 and TRBJ1-5, with D possibly being TRBD1 (6 bases). The germline gives CDR1 LNHDA, CDR2 SQIVND (reference sequence). This CDR3 is 16 amino acids long. V lost 6 bases and J lost 3, with 18 bases in between. The CDR3: CASSPLARGSNQPQHF. Here the CDR3 DNA reads TGTGCCAGTAGCCCCCTAGCCAGGGGTTCCAATCAGCCCCAGCATTTT. The whole variable domain, remainder taken from reference TRBV19 and TRBJ1-5, is DGGITQSPKYLFRKEGQNVTLSCEQNLNHDAMYWYRQDPGQGLRLIYYSQIVNDFQKGDIAEGYSVSREKKESFPLTVTSAQKNPTAFYLCASSPLARGSNQPQHFGDGTRLSIL.

This clonotype was recorded many times. This sequence joins TRBV27 and TRBJ2-7, with 8 bases fitting TRBD1. Germline V gives CDR1 MNHEY, CDR2 SMNVEV (reference sequence). This CDR3 region has 16 residues. The V segment lost 3 bases and the J segment 3 bases; nucleotides outside the gene matches: 10. For the CDR3, the DNA is TGTGCCAGCAGTTTGCGTCCCGGGACAGGTTTCTACGAGCAGTACTTC. Amino acid sequence: CASSLRPGTGFYEQYF.